This paragraph reports one T cell receptor (beta chain). This clone's antigen is unknown. An end of the junction differs from the germline gene, which may be a read error. The cohort was made up of 650 to 700 healthy bone marrow donors. At the time of sampling, every cohort member was nominally healthy, though immune exposures that went unrecorded were likely present. The donor was CMV seronegative and belonged to the group of 380 or so seronegative cohort members. Each donor provided a peripheral blood sample, and peripheral blood mononuclear cells were used for TCR beta sequencing. Genomic DNA extraction from the blood cell samples was performed with the Qiagen DNeasy Blood Extraction Kit. The data belong to a study of cytomegalovirus exposure and HLA in healthy donors (dated by TCRdb to between 2016 and 2019). Describing the broader study: An earlier analysis of roughly 610 of the donors reported approximately 300 Gb of sequence data and 117 million unique TCR beta sequences obtained from 150 million to 200 million T cells. Every repertoire in the discovery cohort had been generated on one and the same sequencing platform. To predict cytomegalovirus infection status, the study brought together high-throughput TCR immunosequencing, statistical association of individual TCRs with disease status, and machine learning. In a later analysis, previously published TCR beta repertoires from 600 to 850 donors were re-analyzed and high-resolution HLA genotyping was added so that TCR occurrence patterns could be studied. Across approximately 400 genotyped donors of the cohort, an average of approximately 200,000 unique TCR beta nucleotide sequences per donor were sequenced, and approximately 19% of those sequences were non-productive. A separate validation cohort of over 95 different subjects was used in addition to the approximately 670-subject first cohort. The T cell repertoires of under 750 subjects were profiled by immunosequencing and related to cytomegalovirus serostatus. The study aimed to test whether signatures of past pathogen exposure could be identified by cataloging public T cell receptors. Approximately 330 gigabases of sequencing data and around 85 million unique TCR sequences made up an early release that covered about 640 HLA-typed donors. Rather than using new phenotypic data, the later analysis identified candidate immune exposures from TCR beta sequences and from how often those sequences occurred across donors. Alongside the repertoire data, information on donor age, sex, ethnicity and CMV serostatus was compiled. Class I and class II HLA loci were covered by the typing at four-digit resolution. Because of strong linkage in the cohort, a handful of DR-DQ haplotypes were treated as single units for association and clustering. The genetic ancestry cluster associated with self-reported Caucasian donors included about four fifths of the 398 genotyped donors. The number of donors typed differed by locus, with roughly 629-640 for A, B, C, DRB1 and DQB1, 522 for DQA1, approximately 570 for DPA1, and around 460 for DPB1. An earlier analysis of 500 to 750 of the donors applied high-throughput TCR beta sequencing to assess whether each TCR beta V gene segment acted as functional or pseudogenic. A later genetic analysis took genome-wide SNP genotypes for 398 of the 666 donors and used that subset as a discovery cohort.

The protocol used for the library was the immunoSEQ multiplex PCR assay. A mixture of 60 forward primers for TCR Vbeta segments and 13 reverse primers for TCR Jbeta segments was used in the multiplex PCR. The CDR3 region of rearranged TCR beta genes was amplified from genomic DNA by a multiplex PCR assay. The Illumina HiSeq System was used to sequence the amplified TCR beta libraries as 87-base-pair reads. Turning to the authors' computational methods: A later analysis tallied about 77 million unique TCR beta chains across the approximately 670 repertoires, and around 12 million of those chains were shared by two or more donors. To remove PCR and sequencing errors, raw reads were error-corrected and collapsed into unique sequences using a nearest-neighbor algorithm that merged closely related sequences. CDR3 sequences were aligned to IMGT reference sequences to assign V, D and J gene segments. For a sequence to be retained, a match of at least six nucleotides to both a V gene segment and a J gene segment was required. A rearrangement counted as productive if the CDR3 had no stop codons and remained in frame with V and J, and every other rearrangement counted as non-productive. Following IMGT convention, CDR3 was defined as the stretch from the second conserved V-encoded cysteine to the conserved J-encoded phenylalanine. The earlier analysis of about 590 of the donors excluded sequences that lacked an unambiguous match to a single V gene segment. In an earlier analysis of approximately 590 of the donors, V segments were called functional above 56.7% productive rearrangements and were called segregating when the between-donor standard deviation exceeded 5%. To diagnose cytomegalovirus status from the catalog of TCR beta chain sequences, a statistical classification framework was built. V and J gene assignment, in a later analysis, came from comparing TCR nucleotide sequences with IMGT/GENE-DB human TR gene sequences. Using the TCRdist pipeline, a later analysis assigned CDR3 sequences along with most-parsimonious VDJ recombination scenarios. In a later analysis, each TCR beta chain was defined by its CDR3 amino acid sequence together with its V-gene family, and reads lacking a unique V-gene family were excluded. To address suspected cross-contamination and a sequencing artifact, a later analysis removed several hundred highly shared, low-generation-probability nucleotide sequences. A later analysis calculated a clonal expansion index for each public chain from normalized within-repertoire ranks of inferred template counts. In a later analysis, generation probabilities were computed using a VDJ recombination model fitted to out-of-frame rearrangements, and the results were checked against IGoR. In a later analysis, TCR-TCR, TCR-HLA and TCR-CMV co-occurrence was scored with hypergeometric tests, and a repertoire-size bias correction was applied to TCR pairs. A later analysis estimated false discovery rates by permuting HLA or CMV assignments 20 times. In a later analysis, co-occurring TCRs were grouped using DBSCAN, with TCRdist sequence similarity added in when clustering inside HLA-allele-positive subsets. Repertoires with fewer than 30,000 or more than 120,000 public chains, plus five repertoires with anomalous nucleotide sharing, were excluded from co-occurrence clustering. TCRdb holds this immuneACCESS table with in-frame rearrangements only. Some clones are missing; in checked studies, unresolved V genes explain under half, and the rest has no known cause. The D gene and trimming were derived from the DNA, and the V and J assignments and clone size from that table. The sample table contains hundreds of thousands of clones; only one count was recorded for approximately 82% of them. Approximately 0.5% of the sample lies in the top ten.

General study outcomes and caveats: A further reported finding was that TCR beta sequences accurately predicted the HLA-A and HLA-B alleles for most subjects in the first cohort. A total of 164 TCR beta chains were listed by the study as associated with cytomegalovirus. A few of the identified cytomegalovirus-associated TCR beta chains were confirmed in vitro to be specific for cytomegalovirus antigens. Most CMV-associated TCR beta chains appeared to be HLA-restricted in a later analysis, and the HLA associations seemed to be driven largely by CMV exposure. In an earlier analysis of fewer than 700 of the donors, most TCR beta V segments appeared in productive rearrangements about 87% or about 30% of the time, broadly matching IMGT annotations. The presence/absence analyses assumed that sequencing depth was roughly uniform across donors, and that assumption may not be true. When HLA alleles, especially DR and DQ, strongly co-occurred, attributing TCR associations to individual alleles was difficult. The classifier was reported to diagnose cytomegalovirus status with high specificity and sensitivity in both the original cohort and the validation cohort. Because counts were too low, more than 15 rarely observed V segments, including chromosome 9 orphons, were left out of the earlier analysis of about 500 of the donors. In a later analysis, TCR association rates were found to vary across HLA loci, with the most associated TCRs seen for DRB1 alleles and the fewest for HLA-C alleles. Compared with the roughly 700-donor mean, donors in an Asian-associated ancestry cluster had fewer N-insertions in productive TCRs, according to a later genetic analysis. At a false discovery rate of 0.05, a later analysis linked 16,951 TCR beta sequences to specific HLA alleles. The 87-base-pair reads could not distinguish some IMGT-functional V segments, including TRBV6-2 and TRBV6-3, so those segments were excluded. The authors suggested that the approach could potentially be generalized to other disease states and immunological phenotypes. CMV serostatus was the only immune exposure information available for the cohort. While some public TCRs were present in many individuals, most TCR sequences turned up only very rarely across donors. According to a later analysis, parvovirus B19, influenza, CMV and Epstein-Barr virus appeared linked to several top co-occurrence clusters. Because HLA typing was missing for some donors at each locus, association tests included only the typed subset. This cohort had only TCR beta chains sequenced, and the lack of alpha or paired-chain data limited which features could be detected. Linkage disequilibrium might explain the correlated functional status among segregating V segments, but an unknown experimental factor could not be excluded. A cluster of highly shared sequence variants was judged likely to represent a technical artifact of the sequencing pipeline. An association between a missense DCLRE1C variant and V-gene and J-gene trimming of TCR beta chains was found in a later genetic analysis and replicated in an independent cohort. A later analysis found that HLA-associated TCR beta chains were more clonally expanded and had lower generation probabilities than equally common non-associated chains.

The CDR1 and CDR2 encoded by the germline V gene (reference sequence) are SSHAT and FNYEAQ. CDR3 length: 17 amino acids, cysteine to phenylalanine. CDR3 DNA is the only sequence kept; it has 51 bases, read in frame from the first base. The clonotype was recovered from a woman aged 40 to 50 in good health and CMV-seronegative. Sequencing was done on a sample of PBMCs. Recombination connected TRBV7-7 to TRBJ2-2; TRBD1 aligns with 8 central bases. The base sequence is TGTGCTAGCAGATCCGACAGGGGTTTCCCTTACACCGGGGAGCTGTTTTTT. The resulting protein is CASRSDRGFPYTGELFF.